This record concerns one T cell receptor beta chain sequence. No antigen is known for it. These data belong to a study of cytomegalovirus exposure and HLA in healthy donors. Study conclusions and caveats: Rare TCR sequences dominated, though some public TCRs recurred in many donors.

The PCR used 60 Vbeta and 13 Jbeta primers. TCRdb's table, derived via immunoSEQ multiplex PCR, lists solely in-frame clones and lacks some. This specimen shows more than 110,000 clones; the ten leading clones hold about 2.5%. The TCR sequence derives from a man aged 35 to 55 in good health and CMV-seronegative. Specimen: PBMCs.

CDR3 protein: CASSLNSSPLHF. The CDR3 DNA reads as TGTGCCAGCAGCTTGAACAGCTCACCCCTCCACTTT. The V gene is TRBV5-4, the J gene TRBJ1-6; D unclear. The germline CDR1 and CDR2 sequences are SGHNT and YYREEE (reference sequence). Between the trimmed V and J ends, which lost 1 base and 10 bases, there was a span of 6 bases. CDR3 size: 12 residues.